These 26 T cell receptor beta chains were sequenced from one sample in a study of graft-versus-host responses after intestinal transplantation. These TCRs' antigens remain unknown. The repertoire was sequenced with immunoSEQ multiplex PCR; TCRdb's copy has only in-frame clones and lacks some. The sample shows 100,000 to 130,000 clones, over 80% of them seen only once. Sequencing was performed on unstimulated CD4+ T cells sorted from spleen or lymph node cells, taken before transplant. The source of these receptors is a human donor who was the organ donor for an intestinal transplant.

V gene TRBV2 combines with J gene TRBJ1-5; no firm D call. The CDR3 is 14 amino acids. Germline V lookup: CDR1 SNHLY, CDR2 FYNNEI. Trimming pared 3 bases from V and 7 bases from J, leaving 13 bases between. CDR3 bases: TGTGCCAGCAGTGACGGGGAATCGCGACAGCCCCAGCATTTT. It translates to CASSDGESRQPQHF.

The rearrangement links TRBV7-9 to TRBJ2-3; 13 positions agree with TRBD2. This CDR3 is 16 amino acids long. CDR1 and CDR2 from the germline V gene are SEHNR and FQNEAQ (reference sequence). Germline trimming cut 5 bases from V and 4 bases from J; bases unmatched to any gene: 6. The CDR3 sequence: CASSLGLAGAADTQYF. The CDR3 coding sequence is TGTGCCAGCAGCCTTGGACTAGCGGGGGCCGCAGATACGCAGTATTTT.

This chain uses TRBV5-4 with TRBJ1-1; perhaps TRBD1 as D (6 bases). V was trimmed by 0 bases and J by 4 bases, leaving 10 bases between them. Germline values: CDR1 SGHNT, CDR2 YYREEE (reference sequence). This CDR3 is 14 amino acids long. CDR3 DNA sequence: TGTGCCAGCAGCTTGGTTCAGGGGCCCACTGAAGCTTTCTTT. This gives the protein CASSLVQGPTEAFF.

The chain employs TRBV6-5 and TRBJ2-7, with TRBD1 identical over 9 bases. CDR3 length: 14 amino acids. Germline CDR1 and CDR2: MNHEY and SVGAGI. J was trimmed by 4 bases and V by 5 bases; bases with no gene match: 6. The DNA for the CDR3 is TGTGCCAGCAGTCGGACAGGGGTGATTTACGAGCAGTACTTC. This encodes CASSRTGVIYEQYF.

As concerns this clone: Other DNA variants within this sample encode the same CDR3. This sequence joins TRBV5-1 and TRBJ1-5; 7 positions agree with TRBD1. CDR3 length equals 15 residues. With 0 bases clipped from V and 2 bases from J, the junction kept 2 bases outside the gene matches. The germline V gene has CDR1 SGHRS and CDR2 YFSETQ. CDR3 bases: TGCGCCAGCAGCTTGGGACAGGGAGGCAATCAGCCCCAGCATTTT. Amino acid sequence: CASSLGQGGNQPQHF. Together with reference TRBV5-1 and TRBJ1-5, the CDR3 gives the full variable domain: KAGVTQTPRYLIKTRGQQVTLSCSPISGHRSVSWYQQTPGQGLQFLFEYFSETQRNKGNFPGRFSGRQFSNSRSEMNVSTLELGDSALYLCASSLGQGGNQPQHFGDGTRLSIL.

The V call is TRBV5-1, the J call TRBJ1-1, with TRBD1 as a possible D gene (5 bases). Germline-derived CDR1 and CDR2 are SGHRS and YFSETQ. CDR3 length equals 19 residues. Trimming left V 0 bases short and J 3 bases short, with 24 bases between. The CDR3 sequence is CASSLAGMAGSRVDTEAFF. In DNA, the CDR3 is TGCGCCAGCAGCTTGGCAGGGATGGCAGGCAGTAGGGTCGACACTGAAGCTTTCTTT.

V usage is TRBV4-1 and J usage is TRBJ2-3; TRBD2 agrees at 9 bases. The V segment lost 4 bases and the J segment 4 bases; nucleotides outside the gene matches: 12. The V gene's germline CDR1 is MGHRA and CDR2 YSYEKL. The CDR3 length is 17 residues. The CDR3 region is CASSRWGASGAADTQYF. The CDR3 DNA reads TGCGCCAGCAGCCGGTGGGGGGCTAGCGGGGCTGCAGATACGCAGTATTTT.

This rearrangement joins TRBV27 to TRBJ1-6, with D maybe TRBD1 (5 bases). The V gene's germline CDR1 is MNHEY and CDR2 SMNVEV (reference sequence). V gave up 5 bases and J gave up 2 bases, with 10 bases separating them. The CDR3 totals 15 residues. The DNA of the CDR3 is TGTGCCAGCAGTGTAGGGGATACCTATAATTCACCCCTCCACTTT. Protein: CASSVGDTYNSPLHF.

DNA of the CDR3: TGCGCCAGCAGCTTGGGGTCTAGCGGGAGTTATGAGCAGTTCTTC. Its translation: CASSLGSSGSYEQFF. The chain couples TRBV5-1 to TRBJ2-1, with 10 bases that match TRBD2. V lost 0 bases and J lost 8; bases outside the gene matches: 5. The germline CDR1 and CDR2 sequences are SGHRS and YFSETQ. The CDR3 contains 15 residues.

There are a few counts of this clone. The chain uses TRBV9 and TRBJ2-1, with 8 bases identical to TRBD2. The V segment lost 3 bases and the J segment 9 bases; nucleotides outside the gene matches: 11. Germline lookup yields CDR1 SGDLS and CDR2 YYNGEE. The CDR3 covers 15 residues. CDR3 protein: CASSGGLVDGGEQFF. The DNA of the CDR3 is TGTGCCAGCAGCGGGGGACTAGTTGACGGGGGTGAGCAGTTCTTC.

The CDR3 region has the DNA TGCGCCAGCAGCCAGCTTAACAGGGGGGCCAAAAACATTCAGTACTTC. This sequence encodes CASSQLNRGAKNIQYF. V gene TRBV4-1 combines with J gene TRBJ2-4; 8 positions agree with TRBD1. The CDR3 totals 16 residues. The V and J ends lost 3 bases and 1 base, in that order; junction bases with no gene match: 5. Germline CDR1 is MGHRA and CDR2 is YSYEKL.

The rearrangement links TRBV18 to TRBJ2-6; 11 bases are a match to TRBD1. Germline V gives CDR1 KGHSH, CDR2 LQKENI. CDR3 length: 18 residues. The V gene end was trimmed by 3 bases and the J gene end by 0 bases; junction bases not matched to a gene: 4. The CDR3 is CASSPGQGAVSGANVLTF. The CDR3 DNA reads TGTGCCAGCTCACCCGGACAGGGGGCTGTCTCTGGGGCCAACGTCCTGACTTTC.

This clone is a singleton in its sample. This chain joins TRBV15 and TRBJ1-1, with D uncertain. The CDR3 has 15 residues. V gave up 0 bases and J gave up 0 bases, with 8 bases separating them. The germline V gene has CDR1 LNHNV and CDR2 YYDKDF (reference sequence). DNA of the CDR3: TGTGCCACCAGCAGAGATAAAGTGTTGAACACTGAAGCTTTCTTT. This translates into CATSRDKVLNTEAFF.

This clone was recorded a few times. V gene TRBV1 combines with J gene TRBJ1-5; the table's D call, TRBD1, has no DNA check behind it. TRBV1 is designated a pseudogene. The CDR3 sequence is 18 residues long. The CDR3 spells CTSSRGQAPFMRNQPQHF. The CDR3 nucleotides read TGCACCAGCAGCCGTGGGCAGGCCCCTTTTATGCGCAATCAGCCCCAGCATTTT.

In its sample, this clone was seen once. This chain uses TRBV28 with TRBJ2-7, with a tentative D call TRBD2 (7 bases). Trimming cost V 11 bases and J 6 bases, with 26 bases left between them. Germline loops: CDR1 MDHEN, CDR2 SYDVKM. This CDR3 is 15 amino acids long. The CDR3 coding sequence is TGTGCCGCCCAAAGTGGGGGGGCGCGGGATTTCGAGCAGTACTTC. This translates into CAAQSGGARDFEQYF.

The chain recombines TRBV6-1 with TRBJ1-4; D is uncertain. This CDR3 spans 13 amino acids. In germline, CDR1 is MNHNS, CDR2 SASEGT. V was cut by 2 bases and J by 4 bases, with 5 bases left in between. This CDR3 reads CASSELVNEKLFF. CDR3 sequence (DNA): TGTGCCAGCAGTGAATTGGTTAATGAAAAACTGTTTTTT.

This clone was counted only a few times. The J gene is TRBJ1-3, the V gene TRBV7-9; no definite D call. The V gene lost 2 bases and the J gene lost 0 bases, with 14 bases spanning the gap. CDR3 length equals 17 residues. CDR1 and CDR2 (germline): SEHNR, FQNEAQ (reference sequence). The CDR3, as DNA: TGTGCCAGCAGCTTATCGTTTTACAGCGACTCTGGAAACACCATATATTTT. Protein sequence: CASSLSFYSDSGNTIYF.

Here the CDR3 DNA reads TGTGCCAGCAGTACTAGCGGGGGGCCCTACGAGCAGTACTTC. Protein: CASSTSGGPYEQYF. V gene TRBV6-1 combines with J gene TRBJ2-7; 12 bases align to TRBD2. The CDR3 is 14 residues long. Germline trimming cut 5 bases from V and 2 bases from J; bases unmatched to any gene: 1. Germline V gene lookup returns CDR1 MNHNS and CDR2 SASEGT.

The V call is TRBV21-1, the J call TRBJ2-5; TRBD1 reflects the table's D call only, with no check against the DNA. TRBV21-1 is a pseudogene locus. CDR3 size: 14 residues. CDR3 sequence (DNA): TGTGCCAGCAGCAAAGGGGACAGGGGGCGTAAAAAGTACTTC. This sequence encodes CASSKGDRGRKKYF.

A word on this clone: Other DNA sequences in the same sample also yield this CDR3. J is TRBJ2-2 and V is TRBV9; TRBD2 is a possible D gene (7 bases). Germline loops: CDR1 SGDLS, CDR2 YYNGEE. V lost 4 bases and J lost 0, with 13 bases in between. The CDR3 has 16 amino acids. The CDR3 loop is CASSPRGGSNTGELFF. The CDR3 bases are TGTGCCAGCAGCCCAAGGGGGGGATCGAACACCGGGGAGCTGTTTTTT. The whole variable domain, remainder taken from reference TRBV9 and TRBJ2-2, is DSGVTQTPKHLITATGQRVTLRCSPRSGDLSVYWYQQSLDQGLQFLIQYYNGEERAKGNILERFSAQQFPDLHSELNLSSLELGDSALYFCASSPRGGSNTGELFFGEGSRLTVL.

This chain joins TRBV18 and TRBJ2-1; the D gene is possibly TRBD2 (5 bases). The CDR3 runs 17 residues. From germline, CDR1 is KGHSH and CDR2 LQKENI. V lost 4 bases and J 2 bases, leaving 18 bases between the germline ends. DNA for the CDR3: TGTGCCAGCTCACTCAATAATCTGGGGAGCACCTACAATGAGCAGTTCTTC. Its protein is CASSLNNLGSTYNEQFF.

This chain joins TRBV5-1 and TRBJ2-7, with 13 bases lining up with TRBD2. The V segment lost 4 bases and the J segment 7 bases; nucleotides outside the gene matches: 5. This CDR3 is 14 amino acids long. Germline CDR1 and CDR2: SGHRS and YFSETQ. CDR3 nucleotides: TGCGCCAGCAGCGCGACTAGCGGGAGGTCGGAGCAGTACTTC. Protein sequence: CASSATSGRSEQYF.

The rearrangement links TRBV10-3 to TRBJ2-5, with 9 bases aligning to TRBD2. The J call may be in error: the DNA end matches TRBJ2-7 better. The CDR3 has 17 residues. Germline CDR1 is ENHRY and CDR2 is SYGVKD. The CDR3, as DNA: TGTGCCATCAGTGAGTCTAGCGGGGGTTCGGCCGGGTACGAGCAGTACTTC. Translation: CAISESSGGSAGYEQYF.

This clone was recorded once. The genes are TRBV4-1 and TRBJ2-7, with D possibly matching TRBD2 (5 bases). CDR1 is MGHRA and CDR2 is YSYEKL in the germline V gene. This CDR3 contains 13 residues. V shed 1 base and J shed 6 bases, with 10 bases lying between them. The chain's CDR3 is CASSQGRGIEQYF. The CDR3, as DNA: TGCGCCAGCAGCCAAGGGCGAGGGATCGAGCAGTACTTC.

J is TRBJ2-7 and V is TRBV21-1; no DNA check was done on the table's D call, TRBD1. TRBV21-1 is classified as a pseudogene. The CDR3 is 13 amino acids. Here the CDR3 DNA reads TGTGCCAGCAGCAAAGGACCACAGTACGAGCAGTACTTC. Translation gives CASSKGPQYEQYF.

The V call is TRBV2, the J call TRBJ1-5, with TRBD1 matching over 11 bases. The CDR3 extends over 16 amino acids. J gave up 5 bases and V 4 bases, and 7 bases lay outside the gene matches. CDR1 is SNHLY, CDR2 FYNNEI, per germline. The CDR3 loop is CASSGTGGGKDQPQHF. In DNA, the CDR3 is TGTGCCAGCAGTGGGACAGGGGGCGGTAAGGATCAGCCCCAGCATTTT.